The 19 T cell receptor beta chains given below trace back to one sample, sequenced in a study of blood T cell repertoires in COVID-19. Libraries were prepared by immunoSEQ multiplex PCR; TCRdb keeps only in-frame clonotypes and omits some of them. Of 200,000 to 250,000 clones detected, roughly 90% appear once; the ten largest clones hold about 5.9%. Sequencing was carried out using peripheral blood. The receptors derive from a man aged 55 to 70 with acute or convalescent COVID-19.

The chain carries TRBV5-1 and TRBJ2-5, with 11 nucleotides matching TRBD2. Per the germline V gene, CDR1 is SGHRS and CDR2 is YFSETQ. The junction had 3 bases not matched to a gene; V was cut back by 2 bases and J by 3 bases. The CDR3 has 15 residues. The CDR3 region has the DNA TGCGCCAGCAGCTTAAGTAGCGGGAGGGAAGAGACCCAGTACTTC. Translating it yields CASSLSSGREETQYF.

Note on this clone: Germline is not matched at one junction end, which may reflect a read error. The rearrangement uses TRBV4-3 and TRBJ2-1; possibly TRBD2 for D (6 bases). This CDR3 is built from 15 residues. The germline V gene encodes CDR1 LGHNA and CDR2 YSLEER. CDR3 sequence (DNA): TGCGCCAGCAGTCAAGTCCCGGGAGTATTTAATGAGCAGTTCTTC. Encoded protein: CASSQVPGVFNEQFF.

The chain joins TRBV7-9 to TRBJ1-1; TRBD1 aligns across 7 bases. The germline gives CDR1 SEHNR, CDR2 FQNEAQ (reference sequence). The CDR3 has 14 amino acids. Unmatched junction bases numbered 4, after V lost 5 bases and J lost 1 base. The CDR3 is CASSPDRSNTEAFF. The CDR3 nucleotides read TGTGCCAGCAGCCCGGACAGGTCGAACACTGAAGCTTTCTTT.

The rearrangement uses TRBV19 and TRBJ1-2; the match to TRBD1 covers 8 bases. The junction had 4 bases not matched to a gene; V was cut back by 10 bases and J by 6 bases. The germline CDR1 and CDR2 sequences are LNHDA and SQIVND (reference sequence). The CDR3 has 11 amino acids. In nucleotides, the CDR3 is TGTGCCATTCGGACAGGGCATGGCTACACCTTC. Translated, it gives CAIRTGHGYTF.

Of note for this clone: At the DNA level, this CDR3 is encoded by other sequences in the same sample as well. This rearrangement joins TRBV6-6 to TRBJ1-1, with D perhaps TRBD1 (5 bases). The ends were cut back, 3 bases at V and 1 base at J, with 9 bases in the middle. CDR1 and CDR2 (germline): MNHNY, SVGAGI (reference sequence). The CDR3 is 14 amino acids. The CDR3 sequence is CASSYRQGNTEAFF. CDR3 bases: TGTGCCAGCAGTTATAGGCAGGGGAACACTGAAGCTTTCTTT.

This clone was picked up a small number of times. The rearrangement joins TRBV2 to TRBJ1-4; TRBD1 is a possible D gene (5 bases). The CDR3 covers 18 residues. V lost 3 bases to trimming and J lost 7 bases, with 24 bases between them. Germline V gene lookup returns CDR1 SNHLY and CDR2 FYNNEI. The CDR3 nucleotides read TGTGCCAGCAGTGATCGGGGGACTCCTTCAGGGATAGGTGAAAAACTGTTTTTT. It encodes CASSDRGTPSGIGEKLFF.

This chain connects TRBV19 to TRBJ1-1; no definite D call. The germline V and J ends were trimmed by 4 bases and 3 bases, with 15 bases remaining between them. Per the germline V gene, CDR1 is LNHDA and CDR2 is SQIVND (reference sequence). The CDR3 runs 15 residues. CDR3 in DNA: TGTGCCAGTAGTACCAGCCCGGCGGGATACACTGAAGCTTTCTTT. Amino acid sequence: CASSTSPAGYTEAFF.

CDR3 in amino acids: CASSPGDRYLYGYTF. The CDR3 DNA reads as TGTGCCAGCAGCCCAGGGGACCGGTATTTATATGGCTACACCTTC. J is TRBJ1-2 and V is TRBV3-1 (or the pseudogene TRBV3-2); D perhaps matches TRBD1 (6 bases). Germline V gene sequence: CDR1 LGHDT, CDR2 YNNKEL (reference sequence). V was clipped by 4 bases and J by 5 bases, with 17 bases between them. The length of the CDR3 is 15 residues.

The chain recombines TRBV4-3 with TRBJ1-1; a possible D gene is TRBD1 (6 bases). V gave up 3 bases and J gave up 8 bases, with 16 bases separating them. The CDR3 totals 14 residues. CDR1 is LGHNA, CDR2 YSLEER, per germline. The DNA of the CDR3 is TGCGCCAGCAGCCAGATGACAGGAGACTTCGAAGCTTTCTTT. This gives the protein CASSQMTGDFEAFF.

This chain links TRBV6-2 or TRBV6-3 with TRBJ1-1, with D hard to call. Per germline, CDR1 MNHEY and CDR2 SVGEGT. CDR3 size: 15 residues. V was cut by 0 bases and J by 0 bases, with 8 bases left in between. The DNA for the CDR3 is TGTGCCAGCAGTTACTCGGGCAGCATGAACACTGAAGCTTTCTTT. This codes for CASSYSGSMNTEAFF.

This chain joins TRBV6-5 and TRBJ1-2, with TRBD1 as a possible D gene (5 bases). The CDR3 is 14 amino acids. V was trimmed by 7 bases and J by 3 bases, leaving 15 bases between them. Germline V gives CDR1 MNHEY, CDR2 SVGAGI. Here the CDR3 reads CASKLGGSDYGYTF. In DNA, the CDR3 is TGTGCCAGCAAATTGGGGGGGTCGGACTATGGCTACACCTTC.

V is TRBV6-5 and J is TRBJ2-2, with 9 positions matching TRBD2. Unmatched junction bases numbered 3, after V lost 2 bases and J lost 5 bases. This CDR3 is 15 amino acids long. Germline V gene lookup returns CDR1 MNHEY and CDR2 SVGAGI. The DNA for the CDR3 is TGTGCCAGCAGTTACCTAGCGGGAAGGACCGGGGAGCTGTTTTTT. This sequence encodes CASSYLAGRTGELFF.

J is TRBJ2-7 and V is TRBV19, with D maybe TRBD2 (6 bases). The CDR3 is made up of 14 amino acids. The V gene lost 3 bases and the J gene lost 5 bases, with 14 bases spanning the gap. Germline CDR1 reads LNHDA; CDR2 reads SQIVND (reference sequence). CDR3 nucleotides: TGTGCCAGTAGTATTCCGGGGGTTCAGCACGAGCAGTACTTC. This translates into CASSIPGVQHEQYF.

The chain employs TRBV19 and TRBJ2-1; 9 nucleotides agree with TRBD2. CDR1 is LNHDA and CDR2 is SQIVND in the germline V gene (reference sequence). There are 16 residues in the CDR3. The ends lost 6 bases at V and 8 bases at J; junction bases unmatched: 14. The CDR3, as DNA: TGTGCCAGTAGGGATTGGGGTAGCGGGAGTTTCCATGAGCAGTTCTTC. Its translation is CASRDWGSGSFHEQFF.

The chain combines TRBV6-6 with TRBJ1-5; D not resolved. The CDR3 has 13 residues. The V gene lost 7 bases and the J gene lost 0 bases, with 7 bases spanning the gap. Germline V gene lookup returns CDR1 MNHNY and CDR2 SVGAGI (reference sequence). The CDR3: CASIGLSNQPQHF. The CDR3 coding sequence is TGTGCCAGCATTGGGCTTAGCAATCAGCCCCAGCATTTT.

This rearrangement joins TRBV21-1 to TRBJ1-2. TRBV21-1 is designated a pseudogene. CDR3 length equals 19 residues. CDR3 nucleotide sequence: TGTGCCAGCAGCCACCTAGGGGGGCATACCCATGCGGGGGACTATGGCTACACCTTC. It codes for CASSHLGGHTHAGDYGYTF.

The V gene is TRBV11-2, the J gene TRBJ1-1; 11 nucleotides agree with TRBD1. CDR3 size: 15 residues. Germline V lookup: CDR1 SGHAT, CDR2 FQNNGV. The V and J ends lost 5 bases and 4 bases, in that order; junction bases with no gene match: 6. As DNA, the CDR3 is TGTGCCAGCAGCCCCCGGACAGGGGGCCTCACTGAAGCTTTCTTT. Protein product: CASSPRTGGLTEAFF. The full variable domain, its missing parts supplied by reference TRBV11-2 and TRBJ1-1, is EAGVAQSPRYKIIEKRQSVAFWCNPISGHATLYWYQQILGQGPKLLIQFQNNGVVDDSQLPKDRFSAERLKGVDSTLKIQPAKLEDSAVYLCASSPRTGGLTEAFFGQGTRLTVV.

This sequence joins TRBV28 and TRBJ2-3; D is perhaps TRBD1 (6 bases). This CDR3 region has 15 residues. Germline-derived CDR1 and CDR2 are MDHEN and SYDVKM. V lost 3 bases and J 0 bases, leaving 10 bases between the germline ends. The CDR3 bases are TGTGCCAGCAGTTTCCGGGACACTAGCACAGATACGCAGTATTTT. Translated: CASSFRDTSTDTQYF.

The chain employs TRBV5-1 and TRBJ2-7; 14 nucleotides agree with TRBD2. J was trimmed by 0 bases and V by 0 bases; bases with no gene match: 2. CDR1 and CDR2 (germline): SGHRS, YFSETQ. The CDR3 extends over 17 amino acids. The CDR3 protein is CASSLGLAGGDSYEQYF. CDR3 sequence (DNA): TGCGCCAGCAGCTTGGGACTAGCGGGAGGGGACTCCTACGAGCAGTACTTC. Filled out from reference TRBV5-1 and TRBJ2-7, the complete variable domain reads KAGVTQTPRYLIKTRGQQVTLSCSPISGHRSVSWYQQTPGQGLQFLFEYFSETQRNKGNFPGRFSGRQFSNSRSEMNVSTLELGDSALYLCASSLGLAGGDSYEQYFGPGTRLTVT.